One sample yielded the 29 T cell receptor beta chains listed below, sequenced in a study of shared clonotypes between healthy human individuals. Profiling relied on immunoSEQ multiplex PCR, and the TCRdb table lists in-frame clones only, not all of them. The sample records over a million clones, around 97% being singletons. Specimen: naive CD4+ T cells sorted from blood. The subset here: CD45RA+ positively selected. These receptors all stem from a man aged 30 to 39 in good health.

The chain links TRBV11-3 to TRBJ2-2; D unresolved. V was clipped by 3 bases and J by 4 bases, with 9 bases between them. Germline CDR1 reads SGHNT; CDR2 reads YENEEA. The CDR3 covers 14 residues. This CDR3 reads CASSFEGITGELFF. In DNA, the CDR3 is TGTGCCAGCAGCTTCGAAGGGATCACCGGGGAGCTGTTTTTT.

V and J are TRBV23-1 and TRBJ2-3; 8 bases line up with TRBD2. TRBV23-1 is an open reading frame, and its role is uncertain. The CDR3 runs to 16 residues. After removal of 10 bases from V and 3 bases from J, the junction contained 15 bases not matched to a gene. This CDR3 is CATPREGTLMTDTQYF. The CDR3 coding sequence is TGCGCCACCCCCCGGGAGGGAACATTAATGACAGATACGCAGTATTTT.

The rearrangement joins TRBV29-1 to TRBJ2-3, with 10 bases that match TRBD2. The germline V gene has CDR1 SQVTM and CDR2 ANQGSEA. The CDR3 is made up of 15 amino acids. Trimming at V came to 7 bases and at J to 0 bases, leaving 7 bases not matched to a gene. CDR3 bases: TGCAGCGGGGGTACTAGCGGGGTTAGCACAGATACGCAGTATTTT. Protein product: CSGGTSGVSTDTQYF.

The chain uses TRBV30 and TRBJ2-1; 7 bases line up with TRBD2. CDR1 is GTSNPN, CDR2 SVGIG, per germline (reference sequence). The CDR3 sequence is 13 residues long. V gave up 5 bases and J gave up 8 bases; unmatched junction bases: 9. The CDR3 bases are TGTGCCTGGGACGGGGGACTAACCTATGAGCAGTTCTTC. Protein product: CAWDGGLTYEQFF. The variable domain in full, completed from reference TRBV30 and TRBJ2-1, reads SQTIHQWPATLVQPVGSPLSLECTVEGTSNPNLYWYRQAAGRGLQLLFYSVGIGQISSEVPQNLSASRPQDRQFILSSKKLLLSDSGFYLCAWDGGLTYEQFFGPGTRLTVL.

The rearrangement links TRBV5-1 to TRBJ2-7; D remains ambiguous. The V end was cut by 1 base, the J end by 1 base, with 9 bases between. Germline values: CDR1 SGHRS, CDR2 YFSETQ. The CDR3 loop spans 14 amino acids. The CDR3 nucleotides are TGCGCCAGCAGCTTGAGCGCGGCTTCCTACGAGCAGTACTTC. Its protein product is CASSLSAASYEQYF.

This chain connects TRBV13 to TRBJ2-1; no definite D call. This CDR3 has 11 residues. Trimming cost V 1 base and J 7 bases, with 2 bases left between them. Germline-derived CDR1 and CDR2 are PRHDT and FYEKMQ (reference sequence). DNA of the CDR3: TGTGCCAGCAGCTTAGCAAATGAGCAGTTCTTC. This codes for CASSLANEQFF.

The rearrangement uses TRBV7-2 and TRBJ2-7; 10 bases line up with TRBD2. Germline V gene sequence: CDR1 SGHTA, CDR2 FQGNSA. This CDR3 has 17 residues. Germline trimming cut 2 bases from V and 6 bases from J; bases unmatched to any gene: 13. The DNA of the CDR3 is TGTGCCAGCAGCTTACCTATTTCTAGCGGGAGCCCCGGCGAGCAGTACTTC. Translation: CASSLPISSGSPGEQYF.

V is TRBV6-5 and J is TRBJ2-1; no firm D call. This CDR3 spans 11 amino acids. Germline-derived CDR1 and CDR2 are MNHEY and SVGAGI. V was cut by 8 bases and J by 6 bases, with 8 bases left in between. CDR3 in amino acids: CASARGNEQFF. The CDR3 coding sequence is TGTGCCAGCGCGAGAGGCAATGAGCAGTTCTTC.

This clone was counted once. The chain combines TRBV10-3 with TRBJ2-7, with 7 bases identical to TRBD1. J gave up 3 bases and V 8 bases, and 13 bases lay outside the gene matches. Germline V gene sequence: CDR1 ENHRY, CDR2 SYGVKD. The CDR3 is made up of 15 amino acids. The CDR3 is CAIGESRDSSYEQYF. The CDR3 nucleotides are TGTGCCATCGGGGAGAGTAGGGACAGCAGCTACGAGCAGTACTTC.

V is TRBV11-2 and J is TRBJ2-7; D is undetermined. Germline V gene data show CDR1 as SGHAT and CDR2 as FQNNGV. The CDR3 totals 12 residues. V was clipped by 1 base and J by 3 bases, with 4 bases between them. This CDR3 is CASSLGHYEQYF. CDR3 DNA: TGTGCCAGCAGCTTAGGACACTACGAGCAGTACTTC.

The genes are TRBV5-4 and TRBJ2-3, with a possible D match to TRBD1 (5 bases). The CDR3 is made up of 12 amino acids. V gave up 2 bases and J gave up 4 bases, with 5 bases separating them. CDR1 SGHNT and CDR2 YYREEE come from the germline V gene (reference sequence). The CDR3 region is CASSFRADTQYF. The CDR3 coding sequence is TGTGCCAGCAGCTTCAGGGCAGATACGCAGTATTTT. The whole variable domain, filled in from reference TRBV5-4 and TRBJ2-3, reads ETGVTQSPTHLIKTRGQQVTLRCSSQSGHNTVSWYQQALGQGPQFIFQYYREEENGRGNFPPRFSGLQFPNYSSELNVNALELDDSALYLCASSFRADTQYFGPGTRLTVL.

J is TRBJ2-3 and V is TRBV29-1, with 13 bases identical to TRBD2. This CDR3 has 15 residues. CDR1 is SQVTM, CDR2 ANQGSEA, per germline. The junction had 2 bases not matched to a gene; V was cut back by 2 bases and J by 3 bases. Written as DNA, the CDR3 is TGCAGCGTTGAAACGGGACTAGCGGGAACAGATACGCAGTATTTT. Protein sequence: CSVETGLAGTDTQYF.

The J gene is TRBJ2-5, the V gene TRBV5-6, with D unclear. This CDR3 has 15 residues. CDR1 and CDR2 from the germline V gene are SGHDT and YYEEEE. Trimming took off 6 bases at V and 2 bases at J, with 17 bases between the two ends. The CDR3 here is CASIFRQILQETQYF. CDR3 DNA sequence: TGTGCCAGCATCTTTAGACAAATCTTACAAGAGACCCAGTACTTC.

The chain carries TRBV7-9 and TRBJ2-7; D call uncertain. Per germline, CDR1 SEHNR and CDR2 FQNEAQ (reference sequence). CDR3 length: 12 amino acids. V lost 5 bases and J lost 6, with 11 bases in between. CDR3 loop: CASSRLASEQYF. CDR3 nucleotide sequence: TGTGCCAGCAGCCGCTTGGCTAGCGAGCAGTACTTC.

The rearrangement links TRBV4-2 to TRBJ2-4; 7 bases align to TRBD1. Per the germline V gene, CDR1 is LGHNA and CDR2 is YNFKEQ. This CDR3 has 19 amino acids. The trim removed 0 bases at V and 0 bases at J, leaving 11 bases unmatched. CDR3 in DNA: TGTGCCAGCAGCCAAGACGCAGGGCAGGCAGGGGGAGCCAAAAACATTCAGTACTTC. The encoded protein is CASSQDAGQAGGAKNIQYF.

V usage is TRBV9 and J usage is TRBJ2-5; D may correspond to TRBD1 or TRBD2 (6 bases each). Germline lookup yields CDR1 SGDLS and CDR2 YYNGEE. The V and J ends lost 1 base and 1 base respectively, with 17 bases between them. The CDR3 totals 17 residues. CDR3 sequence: CASSVRGQGRLQETQYF. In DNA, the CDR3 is TGTGCCAGCAGCGTACGGGGGCAGGGCCGGCTCCAAGAGACCCAGTACTTC. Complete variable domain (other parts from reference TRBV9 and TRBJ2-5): DSGVTQTPKHLITATGQRVTLRCSPRSGDLSVYWYQQSLDQGLQFLIQYYNGEERAKGNILERFSAQQFPDLHSELNLSSLELGDSALYFCASSVRGQGRLQETQYFGPGTRLLVL.

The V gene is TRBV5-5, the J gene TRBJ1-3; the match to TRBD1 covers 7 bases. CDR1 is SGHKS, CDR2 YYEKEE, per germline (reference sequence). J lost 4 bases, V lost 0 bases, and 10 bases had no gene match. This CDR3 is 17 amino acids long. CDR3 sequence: CASSLAPTGTEGNTIYF. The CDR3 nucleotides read TGTGCCAGCAGCTTGGCCCCCACAGGGACAGAAGGAAACACCATATATTTT.

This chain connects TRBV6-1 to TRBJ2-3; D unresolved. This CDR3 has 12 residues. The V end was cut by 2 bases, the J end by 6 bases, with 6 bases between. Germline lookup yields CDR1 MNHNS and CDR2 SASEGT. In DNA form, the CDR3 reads TGTGCCAGCAGTGAACGGTGGGATACGCAGTATTTT. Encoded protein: CASSERWDTQYF.

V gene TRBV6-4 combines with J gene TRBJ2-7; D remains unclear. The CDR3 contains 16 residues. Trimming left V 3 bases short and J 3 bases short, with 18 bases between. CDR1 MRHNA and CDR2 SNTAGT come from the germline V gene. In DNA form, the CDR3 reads TGTGCCAGCAGTGAATTCGACTCGTCCCTGGGCTACGAGCAGTACTTC. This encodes CASSEFDSSLGYEQYF.

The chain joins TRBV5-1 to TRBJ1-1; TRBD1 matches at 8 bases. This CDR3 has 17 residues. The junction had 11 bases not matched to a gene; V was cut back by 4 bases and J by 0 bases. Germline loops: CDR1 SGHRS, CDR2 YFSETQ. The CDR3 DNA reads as TGCGCCAGCAGCGGAACCGGGACAGGCTTGATGAACACTGAAGCTTTCTTT. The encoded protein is CASSGTGTGLMNTEAFF.

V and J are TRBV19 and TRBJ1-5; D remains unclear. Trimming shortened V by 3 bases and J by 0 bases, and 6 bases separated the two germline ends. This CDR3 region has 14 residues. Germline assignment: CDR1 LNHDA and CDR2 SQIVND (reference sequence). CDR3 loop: CASSMPGSNQPQHF. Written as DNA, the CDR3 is TGTGCCAGTAGTATGCCCGGTAGCAATCAGCCCCAGCATTTT.

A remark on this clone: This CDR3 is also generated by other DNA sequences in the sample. CDR3 loop: CASSLRDQETQYF. CDR3 nucleotide sequence: TGTGCCAGCAGTTTAAGGGACCAAGAGACCCAGTACTTC. V gene TRBV27 combines with J gene TRBJ2-5; D is undetermined. The CDR3 consists of 13 residues. Germline CDR1 MNHEY, CDR2 SMNVEV (reference sequence). Deletions cut 2 bases from V and 0 bases from J, with 4 bases between.

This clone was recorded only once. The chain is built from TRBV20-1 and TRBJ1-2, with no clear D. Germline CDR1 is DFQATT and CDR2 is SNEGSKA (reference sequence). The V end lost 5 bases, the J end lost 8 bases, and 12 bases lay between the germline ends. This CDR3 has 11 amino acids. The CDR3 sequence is CSALMDRGYTF. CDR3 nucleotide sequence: TGCAGTGCTCTCATGGACCGCGGCTACACCTTC.

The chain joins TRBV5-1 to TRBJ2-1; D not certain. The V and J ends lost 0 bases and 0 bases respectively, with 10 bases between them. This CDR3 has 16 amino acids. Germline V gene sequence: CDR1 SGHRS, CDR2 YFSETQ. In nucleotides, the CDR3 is TGCGCCAGCAGCTTGGAAGCCACAACCTCCTACAATGAGCAGTTCTTC. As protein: CASSLEATTSYNEQFF.

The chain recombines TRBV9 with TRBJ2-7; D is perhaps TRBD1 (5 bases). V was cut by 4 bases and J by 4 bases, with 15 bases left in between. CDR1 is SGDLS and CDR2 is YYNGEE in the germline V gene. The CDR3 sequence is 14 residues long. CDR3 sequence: CASSPFTGKYEQYF. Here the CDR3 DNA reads TGTGCCAGCAGCCCGTTTACAGGAAAATACGAGCAGTACTTC.

The CDR3 nucleotides are TGCGCCAGCAGCCACGAGGGGACAGGGGCCCCCTTAGGCAATCAGCCCCAGCATTTT. Protein product: CASSHEGTGAPLGNQPQHF. The gene calls are TRBV4-1 and TRBJ1-5; 10 bases line up with TRBD1. The CDR3 length is 19 residues. Germline loops: CDR1 MGHRA, CDR2 YSYEKL. V lost 3 bases to trimming and J lost 2 bases; unmatched junction nucleotides: 13.

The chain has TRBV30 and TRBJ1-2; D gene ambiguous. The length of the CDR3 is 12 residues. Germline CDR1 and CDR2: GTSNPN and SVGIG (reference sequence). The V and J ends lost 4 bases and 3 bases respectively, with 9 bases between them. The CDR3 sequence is CAWNGPDYGYTF. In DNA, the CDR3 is TGTGCCTGGAACGGTCCGGACTATGGCTACACCTTC.

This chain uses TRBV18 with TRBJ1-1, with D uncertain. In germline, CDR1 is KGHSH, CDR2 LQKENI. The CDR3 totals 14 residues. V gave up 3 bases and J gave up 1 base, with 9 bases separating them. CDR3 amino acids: CASSPMGGNTEAFF. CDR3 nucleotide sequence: TGTGCCAGCTCACCGATGGGTGGGAACACTGAAGCTTTCTTT.

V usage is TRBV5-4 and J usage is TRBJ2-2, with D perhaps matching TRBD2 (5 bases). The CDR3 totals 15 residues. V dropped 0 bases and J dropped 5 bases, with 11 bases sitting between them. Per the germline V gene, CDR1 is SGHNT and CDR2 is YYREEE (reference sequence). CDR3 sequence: CASSLGHRGTGELFF. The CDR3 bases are TGTGCCAGCAGCTTGGGACACCGGGGAACCGGGGAGCTGTTTTTT.